The rows below give T cell receptor beta chains drawn from one sample of a study of identical twins. MiXCR, run by TCRdb on the 5' RACE reads, gives a single entry per CDR3 protein. This sample has approximately 550,000 distinct CDR3 sequences, with around 20% found just once. These data also formed part of another study, on yellow fever vaccine responses in identical twins.

Sequenced input: CD4+ T cells sorted from blood. The receptors originated from a woman aged 18-29 years in good health. CDR3s include the opening cysteine and the closing phenylalanine or tryptophan. The D gene is left open where the match is weak. For some rows the clone size is stated as once, few or many, or as a class when expanded; others skip it.

D gene	J gene	V gene	clone size	CDR3 length	CDR3 DNA	CDR3 protein
-	TRBJ2-5	TRBV9	-	15	TGTGCCAGCAGCGTAGCTCCTAGTCAGGAAGAGACCCAGTACTTC	CASSVAPSQEETQYF
-	TRBJ2-1	TRBV2	-	13	TGTGCCAGCAGCCAGCCGCCCCACAATGAGCAGTTCTTC	CASSQPPHNEQFF
-	TRBJ1-1	TRBV28	-	16	TGTGCCAGCAGTTTATTCCAAGGAGGAGGACACACTGAAGCTTTCTTT	CASSLFQGGGHTEAFF
-	TRBJ1-1	TRBV12-3/TRBV12-4	few	13	TGTGCCAGCGGACATTTCGCGAACACTGAAGCTTTCTTT	CASGHFANTEAFF
-	TRBJ2-2	TRBV15	-	15	TGTGCCACCGGACCTGGAGGAGTGAACACCGGGGAGCTGTTTTTT	CATGPGGVNTGELFF
-	TRBJ1-2	TRBV12-3/TRBV12-4	-	14	TGTGCCAGCAGCTCCACGCAGGGGCGAAATGGCTACACCTTC	CASSSTQGRNGYTF
-	TRBJ2-4	TRBV19	-	14	TGTGCCAGTAGTATAGGCTCCAGGGCGAACATTCAGTACTTC	CASSIGSRANIQYF
-	TRBJ1-5	TRBV10-3	few	15	TGTGCCATCAGTGAGTCGGGGGTGGGCAATCAGCCCCAGCATTTT	CAISESGVGNQPQHF
TRBD1	TRBJ1-1	TRBV7-2	-	15	TGTGCCAGCAGCCCCGAGGACAGGATGAACACTGAAGCTTTCTTT	CASSPEDRMNTEAFF
-	TRBJ2-4	TRBV12-3/TRBV12-4	-	12	TGTGCCAGCAGTTTGAACAGAAACATTCAGTACTTC	CASSLNRNIQYF
TRBD1	TRBJ2-3	TRBV15	-	16	TGTGCCACCAGCAAAGGGGGCTCGACCGGCACAGATACGCAGTATTTT	CATSKGGSTGTDTQYF
-	TRBJ2-2	TRBV24-1	few	16	TGTGCCACCAGAATGGGGACAACGGCGAACACCGGGGAGCTGTTTTTT	CATRMGTTANTGELFF
TRBD1	TRBJ2-7	TRBV20-1	once	13	TGCAGTGCCTCCGACAGGGGGCGAGGAGAGCAGTACTTC	CSASDRGRGEQYF
-	TRBJ2-1	TRBV27	-	16	TGTGCCAGCAGTCCACTCAGGGGTCAGTCCTACAATGAGCAGTTCTTC	CASSPLRGQSYNEQFF
-	TRBJ2-2	TRBV5-1	-	13	TGCGCCAGCAGCTTGGGGATGACCGGGGAGCTGTTTTTT	CASSLGMTGELFF
-	TRBJ2-1	TRBV6-1	-	13	TGTGCCAGCAGTCGTGATAGGGTCGATGAGCAGTTCTTC	CASSRDRVDEQFF
-	TRBJ2-3	TRBV21-1	-	13	TGTGCCAGCAGCAAAGGAAGGGGTGGTACGCAGTATTTT	CASSKGRGGTQYF
-	TRBJ1-1	TRBV5-1	-	14	TGCGCCAGCAGCTCCCAGGGAGTGAACACTGAAGCTTTCTTT	CASSSQGVNTEAFF
-	TRBJ2-1	TRBV7-7	-	16	TGTGCCAGCAGCCTTAGCGGAGCTGGATCCTACAATGAGCAGTTCTTC	CASSLSGAGSYNEQFF
TRBD1	TRBJ2-3	TRBV28	-	16	TGTGCCAGCAGTTCACCGGGGACAGGGGAATCAGATACGCAGTATTTT	CASSSPGTGESDTQYF
-	TRBJ2-3	TRBV4-1	-	14	TGCGCCAGCAGCCAAGACCCGCTTGCAGATACGCAGTATTTT	CASSQDPLADTQYF
-	TRBJ2-1	TRBV12-3/TRBV12-4	-	14	TGTGCCAGCAGTTTAAGGAAATCCTACAATGAGCAGTTCTTC	CASSLRKSYNEQFF
TRBD2	TRBJ2-1	TRBV12-3/TRBV12-4	-	14	TGTGCCAGCAGTTCCGTAGCGGGAGGGGATGAGCAGTTCTTC	CASSSVAGGDEQFF
-	TRBJ2-7	TRBV7-2	few	16	TGTGCCAGCAGCTTAGAAGGGGGGCTAGCCGCAATCGATAAGTACTTC	CASSLEGGLAAIDKYF
TRBD2	TRBJ2-3	TRBV2	few	17	TGTGCCAGCAGTGAATCCGGGACTAGGAGGGCGACAGATACGCAGTATTTT	CASSESGTRRATDTQYF
-	TRBJ2-3	TRBV9	-	21	TGTGCCAGCAGCTCACAGGACTGGAAGGGGGGGCCCCCAGGGTTCGCCGATACGCAGTATTTT	CASSSQDWKGGPPGFADTQYF
-	TRBJ2-1	TRBV2	few	14	TGTGCCAGCAGTGACAGGGGTCCCTACAATGAGCAGTTCTTC	CASSDRGPYNEQFF
-	TRBJ1-6	TRBV21-1	few	14	TGTGCCAGCAGGTTACAGGGCCGGGGTTCACCCCTCCACTTT	CASRLQGRGSPLHF
-	TRBJ1-1	TRBV5-1	few	15	TGCGCCAGCAGCACGACAGAGGGTGGAGGGACTGAAGCTTTCTTT	CASSTTEGGGTEAFF
TRBD1	TRBJ2-7	TRBV6-1	few	15	TGTGCCAGCAGTGATCCCCGGACAGGGGGTTACGAGCAGTACTTC	CASSDPRTGGYEQYF
TRBD1	TRBJ2-1	TRBV7-9	many	16	TGTGCCAGCAGCTTCCAGGGACAGAGCTCCTACAATGAGCAGTTCTTC	CASSFQGQSSYNEQFF
-	TRBJ2-3	TRBV7-9	-	15	TGTGCCAGCAGCCCCAGATTGGGGGGCACAGATACGCAGTATTTT	CASSPRLGGTDTQYF
-	TRBJ2-1	TRBV7-8	-	17	TGTGCCAGCAGCTCCATCCCGGGACGAAACTCCTACAATGAGCAGTTCTTC	CASSSIPGRNSYNEQFF
-	TRBJ1-5	TRBV2	-	16	TGTGCCAGCAGGATGATGGGGGTTGGGAGCAATCAGCCCCAGCATTTT	CASRMMGVGSNQPQHF
-	TRBJ1-4	TRBV2	few	13	TGTGCCAGCAAATACGGCCCTAATGAAAAACTGTTTTTT	CASKYGPNEKLFF
-	TRBJ2-1	TRBV27	-	15	TGTGCCAGCAGGGAAGTACTAGCAGAGAACAATGAGCAGTTCTTC	CASREVLAENNEQFF
-	TRBJ1-6	TRBV5-3	few	15	TGTGCCAGAAGCTTAACAGCTTGGCCTTATTCACCCCTCCACTTT	CARSLTAWPYSPLHF
-	TRBJ1-3	TRBV29-1	many	12	TGCAGCGTTGGCACCTCTGGAAACACCATATATTTT	CSVGTSGNTIYF
-	TRBJ1-2	TRBV14	-	13	TGTGCCAGCAGCCAAATCGGAGTTTGGAGCTACACCTTC	CASSQIGVWSYTF
-	TRBJ2-5	TRBV5-1	once	14	TGCGCCAGCAGCTTGGCAAGGCCCCCAGAGACCCAGTACTTC	CASSLARPPETQYF
TRBD2	TRBJ2-7	TRBV28	-	17	TGTGCCAGCAGCCCTCGGGGACTAGCGGTAACCCTAGGGGAGCAGAACTTC	CASSPRGLAVTLGEQNF
TRBD1	TRBJ2-5	TRBV5-6	-	15	TGTGCCAGCAGCGGCGTCGGACAGGGTGTAGAGACCCAGTACTTC	CASSGVGQGVETQYF
-	TRBJ2-7	TRBV6-6	-	13	TGTGCCAGCAGTACCGGGGAGGGGGTCGAGCAGTACTTC	CASSTGEGVEQYF
-	TRBJ1-3	TRBV7-9	-	15	TGTGCCAGCAGCTACGGGACTGGGTCTGGAAACACCATATATTTT	CASSYGTGSGNTIYF
-	TRBJ1-6	TRBV27	-	15	TGTGCCAGCAGTTTCCGACAGCCCTCTAATTCACCCCTCCACTTT	CASSFRQPSNSPLHF
-	TRBJ2-1	TRBV20-1	-	14	TGCAGTGCTAGCAATAGCGGTAACTACAATGAGCAGTTCTTC	CSASNSGNYNEQFF
TRBD2	TRBJ2-2	TRBV7-8	-	16	TGTGCCAGCAACCCACTAGCGGGGGCCAACACCGGGGAGCTGTTTTTT	CASNPLAGANTGELFF
-	TRBJ2-1	TRBV28	-	17	TGTGCCAGCAGTTTATTTGGGGCGGGGAGCTCCTACAATGAGCAGTTCTTC	CASSLFGAGSSYNEQFF
-	TRBJ1-1	TRBV5-1	-	15	TGCGCCAGCACCTCTGAGGGGATTTCTGGTACTGAAGCTTTCTTT	CASTSEGISGTEAFF
-	TRBJ2-7	TRBV20-1	few	12	TGCAGTGCTAGAATGGGGGGCCACGAGCAGTACTTC	CSARMGGHEQYF
TRBD2	TRBJ2-3	TRBV11-2	-	15	TGTGCCAGCAGCCCTTTAGCGGGTGTGTCAGATACGCAGTATTTT	CASSPLAGVSDTQYF
TRBD2	TRBJ2-1	TRBV27	-	19	TGTGCCAGCAGCCGAACCCCCAGCTCGACTAGCGGGATTAACAATGAGCAGTTCTTC	CASSRTPSSTSGINNEQFF
-	TRBJ2-2	TRBV11-2	-	20	TGTGCCAGCAGCTTAATGAGGGGGGCTCAGCGGGTAGGATGGACCGGGGAGCTGTTTTTT	CASSLMRGAQRVGWTGELFF
-	TRBJ2-3	TRBV7-3	few	15	TGTGCCAGCAGTCAGCAGGGAGATCCGACAGATACGCAGTATTTT	CASSQQGDPTDTQYF
-	TRBJ2-2	TRBV28	few	15	TGTGCCAGCAGTGGTCCCCGGGGCGACACCGGGGAGCTGTTTTTT	CASSGPRGDTGELFF
TRBD1	TRBJ2-1	TRBV6-1	few	15	TGTGCCAGCACCAGGGGGACAGGGGGTATGTATGAGCAGTTCTTC	CASTRGTGGMYEQFF